These 19 T cell receptor beta chains were all obtained from the same sample, sequenced in a study of technical replicates of blood from a few donors. The repertoire was sequenced with immunoSEQ multiplex PCR; TCRdb's copy has only in-frame clones and lacks some. This table holds some 80,000 clones, approximately 97% found once. The sample taken for sequencing was T cells isolated from PBMCs. Source of these receptors: a human donor in good health.

CDR3 nucleotide sequence: TGTGCCAGCAGCGCGATACTAGCCGTGAATGAGCAGTTCTTC. Translating it yields CASSAILAVNEQFF. This chain joins TRBV11-2 and TRBJ2-1; tentatively, D is TRBD2 (6 bases). The CDR3 contains 14 residues. V lost 5 bases to trimming and J lost 7 bases, with 15 bases between them. Germline CDR1 and CDR2: SGHAT and FQNNGV. Full variable domain (rest looked up from reference TRBV11-2 and TRBJ2-1): EAGVAQSPRYKIIEKRQSVAFWCNPISGHATLYWYQQILGQGPKLLIQFQNNGVVDDSQLPKDRFSAERLKGVDSTLKIQPAKLEDSAVYLCASSAILAVNEQFFGPGTRLTVL.

The chain joins TRBV6-5 to TRBJ2-5; perhaps TRBD1 as D (5 bases). From germline, CDR1 is MNHEY and CDR2 SVGAGI. The CDR3 runs to 15 residues. The germline V and J ends were trimmed by 2 bases and 0 bases, with 10 bases remaining between them. CDR3 protein: CASSYTGHNQETQYF. The CDR3 nucleotides read TGTGCCAGCAGTTACACTGGACATAACCAAGAGACCCAGTACTTC.

This sequence joins TRBV4-1 and TRBJ2-3, with D tentatively TRBD1 (5 bases). The ends were cut back, 1 base at V and 5 bases at J, with 10 bases in the middle. The CDR3 has 14 residues. Germline CDR1 is MGHRA and CDR2 is YSYEKL. The CDR3 is CASSQVQGGDTQYF. CDR3 coding DNA: TGCGCCAGCAGCCAAGTGCAGGGCGGAGATACGCAGTATTTT.

The gene calls are TRBV29-1 and TRBJ1-2; D not resolved. V dropped 3 bases and J dropped 3 bases, with 14 bases sitting between them. CDR1 is SQVTM and CDR2 is ANQGSEA in the germline V gene. This CDR3 comprises 14 residues. Here the CDR3 DNA reads TGCAGCGTTGATGAGTGGAGGCGGGACTATGGCTACACCTTC. It yields the protein CSVDEWRRDYGYTF.

This rearrangement joins TRBV28 to TRBJ1-5, with unresolved D. Trimming left V 3 bases short and J 0 bases short, with 9 bases between. The CDR3 spans 15 residues. Germline-derived CDR1 and CDR2 are MDHEN and SYDVKM. CDR3 protein: CASSFGGYSNQPQHF. CDR3 nucleotide sequence: TGTGCCAGCAGTTTTGGAGGATATAGCAATCAGCCCCAGCATTTT.

This clone was recorded only once. The rearrangement joins TRBV21-1 to TRBJ2-6; TRBD1 reflects the table's D call only, with no check against the DNA. TRBV21-1 constitutes a pseudogene. The CDR3 runs to 15 residues. Written as DNA, the CDR3 is TGTGCCAGCAGCATCAGGTACCCTGGGGCCAACGTCCTGACTTTC. Translated: CASSIRYPGANVLTF.

For this clone: An end of the junction differs from the germline gene, which may be a read error. This chain's CDR3 is CASSSDPGNAEAFF. In nucleotides, the CDR3 is TGTGCCAGCAGCTCGGACCCGGGGAACGCTGAAGCTTTCTTT. The V and J genes are TRBV6-1 and TRBJ1-1; no clear D gene. The V gene's germline CDR1 is MNHNS and CDR2 SASEGT. CDR3 length: 14 residues.

The chain combines TRBV2 with TRBJ2-2; the D is unclear. The CDR3 totals 15 residues. Per the germline V gene, CDR1 is SNHLY and CDR2 is FYNNEI. V dropped 6 bases and J dropped 6 bases, with 17 bases sitting between them. CDR3 DNA: TGTGCCAGCAGGGAATCTCGTTTATCCGCCGGGGAGCTGTTTTTT. This encodes CASRESRLSAGELFF.

The chain carries TRBV9 and TRBJ2-3; 7 bases align to TRBD2. V gave up 4 bases and J gave up 1 base; unmatched junction bases: 24. There are 21 residues in the CDR3. Per the germline V gene, CDR1 is SGDLS and CDR2 is YYNGEE. CDR3 DNA sequence: TGTGCCAGCAGCCATAATGCACTGGGTGGCGGACCGGGGGGAGGCACAGATACGCAGTATTTT. Amino acids: CASSHNALGGGPGGGTDTQYF. Full variable domain (outside the CDR3, taken from reference TRBV9 and TRBJ2-3): DSGVTQTPKHLITATGQRVTLRCSPRSGDLSVYWYQQSLDQGLQFLIQYYNGEERAKGNILERFSAQQFPDLHSELNLSSLELGDSALYFCASSHNALGGGPGGGTDTQYFGPGTRLTVL.

The chain employs TRBV30 and TRBJ2-3, with D possibly matching TRBD1 (5 bases). CDR3 size: 13 residues. V was pared by 2 bases and J by 6 bases, with 12 bases between. CDR1 and CDR2 (germline): GTSNPN, SVGIG (reference sequence). DNA for the CDR3: TGTGCCTGGAGTTGGCAGGGCCCCGATACGCAGTATTTT. Translated, it gives CAWSWQGPDTQYF.

The chain is built from TRBV5-4 and TRBJ2-5, with a possible D match to TRBD1 (5 bases). The length of the CDR3 is 12 residues. Germline loops: CDR1 SGHNT, CDR2 YYREEE (reference sequence). With 1 base removed from V and 4 bases from J, the gap between germline ends came to 5 bases. In DNA form, the CDR3 reads TGTGCCAGCAGCTTGCAGGGAGAGACCCAGTACTTC. It is translated as CASSLQGETQYF.

This rearrangement joins TRBV27 to TRBJ2-1, with 11 nucleotides matching TRBD2. Germline CDR1 and CDR2: MNHEY and SMNVEV (reference sequence). CDR3 size: 15 residues. J was trimmed by 5 bases and V by 6 bases; bases with no gene match: 6. CDR3 sequence (DNA): TGTGCCAGCAGCGTACTAGCGGGAGTAAACAATGAGCAGTTCTTC. Protein sequence: CASSVLAGVNNEQFF.

The chain carries TRBV11-3 and TRBJ1-2, with TRBD1 matching over 7 bases. This CDR3 region has 17 residues. CDR1 SGHNT and CDR2 YENEEA come from the germline V gene. V shed 0 bases and J 5 bases; nucleotides not matched to a gene: 12. CDR3 sequence: CASSLDSATGASYGYTF. The DNA of the CDR3 is TGTGCCAGCAGCTTAGACTCAGCTACAGGGGCTTCTTATGGCTACACCTTC.

This rearrangement joins TRBV11-2 to TRBJ1-5, with TRBD1 matching over 7 bases. Germline CDR1 is SGHAT and CDR2 is FQNNGV. This CDR3 contains 16 residues. Trimming at V came to 1 base and at J to 4 bases, leaving 7 bases not matched to a gene. The CDR3 DNA sequence: TGTGCCAGCAGCTTAGCGGGGGACAGATTAAATCAGCCCCAGCATTTT. Its protein product is CASSLAGDRLNQPQHF.

This rearrangement joins TRBV11-3 to TRBJ2-5; D perhaps matches TRBD1 (5 bases). This CDR3 comprises 13 residues. V was cut by 5 bases and J by 8 bases, with 15 bases left in between. CDR1 is SGHNT and CDR2 is YENEEA in the germline V gene. In DNA, the CDR3 is TGTGCCAGCAGCACAGGACGGCGGAGCACCCAGTACTTC. Protein sequence: CASSTGRRSTQYF.

The chain employs TRBV10-3 and TRBJ2-5; TRBD2 agrees at 8 bases. This CDR3 is built from 14 residues. Germline loops: CDR1 ENHRY, CDR2 SYGVKD. Trimming took 0 bases from V and 5 from J; bases not matched to a gene: 2. CDR3 residues: CAISESAGDETQYF. The CDR3 DNA reads TGTGCCATCAGTGAGTCAGCGGGAGACGAGACCCAGTACTTC.

The rearrangement joins TRBV28 to TRBJ2-2, with D perhaps TRBD1 (7 bases). This CDR3 contains 19 residues. Per the germline V gene, CDR1 is MDHEN and CDR2 is SYDVKM. Trimming took off 6 bases at V and 5 bases at J, with 28 bases between the two ends. CDR3 in DNA: TGTGCCAGCAGCCCTATCCTCCCTAGACAGGGAGGAGGAACCGGGGAGCTGTTTTTT. Protein: CASSPILPRQGGGTGELFF.

This rearrangement joins TRBV30 to TRBJ1-2; 8 positions agree with TRBD1. J gave up 4 bases and V 3 bases, and 10 bases lay outside the gene matches. The CDR3 spans 15 residues. Looked up from germline, CDR1 is GTSNPN and CDR2 is SVGIG (reference sequence). CDR3 amino acids: CAWSKILGTGYGYTF. CDR3 coding DNA: TGTGCCTGGAGCAAGATCTTAGGGACAGGCTATGGCTACACCTTC. Full variable domain (remainder filled in from reference TRBV30 and TRBJ1-2): SQTIHQWPATLVQPVGSPLSLECTVEGTSNPNLYWYRQAAGRGLQLLFYSVGIGQISSEVPQNLSASRPQDRQFILSSKKLLLSDSGFYLCAWSKILGTGYGYTFGSGTRLTVV.

V gene TRBV27 combines with J gene TRBJ2-3; a possible D gene is TRBD1 (5 bases). V was shortened by 6 bases and J by 2 bases, with 15 bases between the two germline ends. This CDR3 is 15 amino acids long. Per germline, CDR1 MNHEY and CDR2 SMNVEV (reference sequence). The chain's CDR3 is CASSQGAGPTDTQYF. The CDR3 nucleotides are TGTGCCAGCAGCCAAGGGGCCGGCCCCACAGATACGCAGTATTTT.